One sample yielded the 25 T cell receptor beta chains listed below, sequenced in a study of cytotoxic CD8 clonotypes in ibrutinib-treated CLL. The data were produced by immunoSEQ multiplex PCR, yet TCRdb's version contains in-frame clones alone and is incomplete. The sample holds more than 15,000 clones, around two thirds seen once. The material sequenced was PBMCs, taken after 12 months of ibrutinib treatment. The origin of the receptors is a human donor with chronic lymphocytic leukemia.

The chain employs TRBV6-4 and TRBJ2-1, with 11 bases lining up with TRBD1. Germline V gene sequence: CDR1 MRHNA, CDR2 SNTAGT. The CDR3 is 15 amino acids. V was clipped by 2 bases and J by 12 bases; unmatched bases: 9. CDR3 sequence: CASSDRTGGISGQFF. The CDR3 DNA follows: TGTGCCAGCAGTGACAGGACAGGGGGCATTAGCGGGCAGTTCTTC.

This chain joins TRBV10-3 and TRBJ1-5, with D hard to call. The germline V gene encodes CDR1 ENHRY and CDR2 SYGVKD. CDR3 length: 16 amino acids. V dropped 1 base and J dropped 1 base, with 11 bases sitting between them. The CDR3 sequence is CAISEFRVTSNQPQHF. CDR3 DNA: TGTGCCATCAGTGAGTTTCGGGTAACCAGCAATCAGCCCCAGCATTTT.

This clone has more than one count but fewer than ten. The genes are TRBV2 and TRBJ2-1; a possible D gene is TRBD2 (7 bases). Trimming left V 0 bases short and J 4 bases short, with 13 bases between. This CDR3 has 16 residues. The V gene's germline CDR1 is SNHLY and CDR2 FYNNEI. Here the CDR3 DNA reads TGTGCCAGCAGTGAAGCGCGGGGGCTTCTTTACAATGAGCAGTTCTTC. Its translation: CASSEARGLLYNEQFF.

The CDR3 DNA follows: TGTGCCAGCAGCTCTCGGGAGGAATCCTACGAGCAGTACTTC. This encodes CASSSREESYEQYF. The chain employs TRBV7-8 and TRBJ2-7, with 7 bases matching TRBD2. Germline values: CDR1 SGHVS, CDR2 FQNEAQ. Trimming cost V 4 bases and J 1 base; bases outside gene matches: 4. The CDR3 is 14 residues long.

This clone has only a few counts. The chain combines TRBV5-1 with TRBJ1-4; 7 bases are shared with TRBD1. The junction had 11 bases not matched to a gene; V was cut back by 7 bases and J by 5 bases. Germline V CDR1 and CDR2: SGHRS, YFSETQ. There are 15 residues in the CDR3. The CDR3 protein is CASGSEGASNEKLFF. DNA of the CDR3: TGCGCCAGCGGGTCAGAGGGGGCATCAAATGAAAAACTGTTTTTT.

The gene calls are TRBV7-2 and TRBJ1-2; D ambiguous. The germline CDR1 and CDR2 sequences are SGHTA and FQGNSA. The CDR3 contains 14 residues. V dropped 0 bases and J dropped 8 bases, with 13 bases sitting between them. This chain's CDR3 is CASSLASPLKGYTF. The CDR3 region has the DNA TGTGCCAGCAGCTTAGCGTCCCCCCTTAAGGGCTACACCTTC.

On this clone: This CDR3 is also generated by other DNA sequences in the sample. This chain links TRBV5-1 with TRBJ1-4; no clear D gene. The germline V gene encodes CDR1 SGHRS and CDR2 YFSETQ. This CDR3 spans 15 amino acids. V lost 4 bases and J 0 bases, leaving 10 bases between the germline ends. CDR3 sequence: CASSTEGATNEKLFF. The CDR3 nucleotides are TGCGCCAGCAGCACCGAGGGCGCAACTAATGAAAAACTGTTTTTT.

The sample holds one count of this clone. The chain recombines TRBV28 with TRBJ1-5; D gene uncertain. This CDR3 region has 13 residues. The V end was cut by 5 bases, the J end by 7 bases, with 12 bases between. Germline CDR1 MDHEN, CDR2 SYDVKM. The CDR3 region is CASSPSGRQPQHF. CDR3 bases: TGTGCCAGCAGTCCGTCGGGTAGGCAGCCCCAGCATTTT.

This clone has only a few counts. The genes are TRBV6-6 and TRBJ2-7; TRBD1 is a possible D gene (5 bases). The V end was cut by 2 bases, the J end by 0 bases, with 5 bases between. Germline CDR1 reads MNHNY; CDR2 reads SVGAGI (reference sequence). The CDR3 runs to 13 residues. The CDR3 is CASSYDSSYEQYF. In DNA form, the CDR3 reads TGTGCCAGCAGTTACGACAGCTCCTACGAGCAGTACTTC.

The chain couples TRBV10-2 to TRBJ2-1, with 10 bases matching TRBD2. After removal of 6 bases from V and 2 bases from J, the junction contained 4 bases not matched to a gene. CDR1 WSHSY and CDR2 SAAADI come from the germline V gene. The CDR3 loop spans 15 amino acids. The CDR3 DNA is TGCGCCAGCAGATCCGGACTAGCGGCCTACAATGAGCAGTTCTTC. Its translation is CASRSGLAAYNEQFF.

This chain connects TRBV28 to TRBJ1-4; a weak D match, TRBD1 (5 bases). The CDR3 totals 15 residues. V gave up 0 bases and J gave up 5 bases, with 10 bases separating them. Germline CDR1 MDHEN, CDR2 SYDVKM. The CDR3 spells CASSLWQGGNEKLFF. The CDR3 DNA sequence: TGTGCCAGCAGTTTATGGCAGGGTGGGAATGAAAAACTGTTTTTT.

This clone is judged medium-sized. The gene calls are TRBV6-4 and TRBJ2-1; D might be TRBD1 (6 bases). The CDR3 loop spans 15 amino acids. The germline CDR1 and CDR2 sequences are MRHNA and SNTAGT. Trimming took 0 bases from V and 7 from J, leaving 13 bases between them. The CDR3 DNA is TGTGCCAGCAGTGACTCAGGGGGAGAGGGGAATGAGCAGTTCTTC. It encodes CASSDSGGEGNEQFF.

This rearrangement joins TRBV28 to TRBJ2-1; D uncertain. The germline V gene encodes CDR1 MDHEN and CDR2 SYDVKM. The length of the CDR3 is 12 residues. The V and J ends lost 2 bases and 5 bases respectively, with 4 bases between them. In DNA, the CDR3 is TGTGCCAGCAGTTTACTAGACAATGAGCAGTTCTTC. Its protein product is CASSLLDNEQFF. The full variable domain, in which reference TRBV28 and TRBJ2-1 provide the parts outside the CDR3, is DVKVTQSSRYLVKRTGEKVFLECVQDMDHENMFWYRQDPGLGLRLIYFSYDVKMKEKGDIPEGYSVSREKKERFSLILESASTNQTSMYLCASSLLDNEQFFGPGTRLTVL.

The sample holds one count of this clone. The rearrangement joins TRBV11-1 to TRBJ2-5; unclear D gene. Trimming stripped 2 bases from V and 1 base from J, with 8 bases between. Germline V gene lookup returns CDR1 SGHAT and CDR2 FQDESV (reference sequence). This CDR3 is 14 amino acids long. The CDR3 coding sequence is TGTGCCAGCAGCTTATCCCGGTCCCAAGAGACCCAGTACTTC. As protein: CASSLSRSQETQYF.

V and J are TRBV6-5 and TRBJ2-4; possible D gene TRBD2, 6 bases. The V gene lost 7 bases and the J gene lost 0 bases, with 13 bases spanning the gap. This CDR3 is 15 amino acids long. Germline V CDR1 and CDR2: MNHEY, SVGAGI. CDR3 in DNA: TGTGCCAGCACCCCAGGAGGGATAGCCAAAAACATTCAGTACTTC. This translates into CASTPGGIAKNIQYF.

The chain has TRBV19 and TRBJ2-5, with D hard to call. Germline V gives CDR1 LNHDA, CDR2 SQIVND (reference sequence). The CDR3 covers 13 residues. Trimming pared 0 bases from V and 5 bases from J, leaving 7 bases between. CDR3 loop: CASSIDLWETQYF. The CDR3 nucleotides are TGTGCCAGTAGTATAGATCTCTGGGAGACCCAGTACTTC.

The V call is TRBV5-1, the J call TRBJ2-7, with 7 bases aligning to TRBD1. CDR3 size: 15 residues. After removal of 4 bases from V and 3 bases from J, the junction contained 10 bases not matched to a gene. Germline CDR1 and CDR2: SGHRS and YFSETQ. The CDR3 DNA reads TGCGCCAGCAGCCAAACCGGGACAGCTATCTACGAGCAGTACTTC. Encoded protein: CASSQTGTAIYEQYF.

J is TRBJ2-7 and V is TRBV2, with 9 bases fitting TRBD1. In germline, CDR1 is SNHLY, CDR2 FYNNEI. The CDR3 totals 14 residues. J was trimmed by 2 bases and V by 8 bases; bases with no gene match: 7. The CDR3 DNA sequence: TGTGCCAGCGGGGGACAGGGTCTAACCTACGAGCAGTACTTC. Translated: CASGGQGLTYEQYF.

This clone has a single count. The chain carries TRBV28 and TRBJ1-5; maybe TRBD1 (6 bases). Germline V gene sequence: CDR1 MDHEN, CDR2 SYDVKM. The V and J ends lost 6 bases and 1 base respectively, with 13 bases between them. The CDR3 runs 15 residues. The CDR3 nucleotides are TGTGCCAGCAGGGAACAGGGCGCCAGCAATCAGCCCCAGCATTTT. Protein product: CASREQGASNQPQHF.

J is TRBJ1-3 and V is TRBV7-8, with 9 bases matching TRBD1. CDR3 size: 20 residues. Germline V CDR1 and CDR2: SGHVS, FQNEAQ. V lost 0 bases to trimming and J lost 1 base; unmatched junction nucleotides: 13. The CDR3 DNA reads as TGTGCCAGCAGCTTAGCGGCGGGACAGGGTTACACAAGGTCTGGAAACACCATATATTTT. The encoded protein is CASSLAAGQGYTRSGNTIYF.

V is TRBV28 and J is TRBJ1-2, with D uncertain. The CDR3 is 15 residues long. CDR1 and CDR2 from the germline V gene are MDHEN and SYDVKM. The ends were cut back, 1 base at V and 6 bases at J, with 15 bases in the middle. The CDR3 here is CASSLLETAGDGYTF. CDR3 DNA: TGTGCCAGCAGTTTATTGGAGACGGCCGGCGATGGCTACACCTTC.

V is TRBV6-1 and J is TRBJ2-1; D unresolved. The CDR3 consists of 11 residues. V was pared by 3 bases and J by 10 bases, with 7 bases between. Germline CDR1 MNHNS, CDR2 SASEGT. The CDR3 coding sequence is TGTGCCAGCAGTGACCATGGGGAGCAGTTCTTC. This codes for CASSDHGEQFF.

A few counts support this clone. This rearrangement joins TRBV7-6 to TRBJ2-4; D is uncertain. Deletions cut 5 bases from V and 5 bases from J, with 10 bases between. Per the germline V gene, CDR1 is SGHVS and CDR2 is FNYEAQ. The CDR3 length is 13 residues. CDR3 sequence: CASSPGGENIQYF. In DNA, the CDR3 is TGTGCCAGCAGCCCCGGCGGTGAAAACATTCAGTACTTC.

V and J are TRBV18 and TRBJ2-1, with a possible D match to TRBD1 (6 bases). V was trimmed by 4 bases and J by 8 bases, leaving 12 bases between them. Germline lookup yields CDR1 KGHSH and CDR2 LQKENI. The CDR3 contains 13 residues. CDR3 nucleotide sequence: TGTGCCAGCTCACACAGGGACGGCGATGAGCAGTTCTTC. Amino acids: CASSHRDGDEQFF.

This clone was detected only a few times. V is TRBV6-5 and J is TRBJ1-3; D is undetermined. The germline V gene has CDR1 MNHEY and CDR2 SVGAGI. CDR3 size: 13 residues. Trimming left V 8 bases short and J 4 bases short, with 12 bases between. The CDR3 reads CASSVAWGNTIYF. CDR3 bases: TGTGCCAGCTCGGTCGCCTGGGGAAACACCATATATTTT.